This T cell receptor (beta chain) was identified during a study of monozygotic twins with inflammatory bowel disease. Study-wide results and limits: Patient-specific immunosuppressive treatments may have made repertoires more variable. Individual T cell subtypes were not distinguishable. TCRbeta diversity (inverse Simpson) was lower in IBD patients than in healthy co-twins.

The CDR3 covers 17 residues. TCRdb re-called the 5' RACE reads, yielding one record per CDR3 amino acid sequence without DNA. The sample is made up of over 110,000 distinct CDR3 sequences, and the top ten hold 2.4% of it. On this clonotype: Its antigen is still unknown.

This clonotype was sampled from a human donor with ulcerative colitis or Crohn's disease, or a healthy co-twin of an affected twin (not recorded which). What was sequenced was blood. V and J are TRBV12-3 or TRBV12-4 and TRBJ2-3; TCRdb gives TRBD1 as the D gene, but with no DNA this cannot be confirmed. This CDR3 is CASSQPGQFSSTDTQYF.